A single T cell receptor beta chain is shown here with its context. This entry comes from a study of PD-1 blockade in classical Hodgkin lymphoma. Brentuximab vedotin exposure varied, and every patient relapsed after autologous stem cell transplantation. Trimming took 5 bases from V and 7 from J, leaving 24 bases between them. Germline CDR1 is SEHNR and CDR2 is FQNEAQ (reference sequence). CDR3 length: 17 residues. Only in-frame clones appear in the TCRdb table, and some are missing; sequencing was by immunoSEQ multiplex PCR. The repertoire has 35,000 to 40,000 clones, around 90% of them found once; the top ten carry about 7.4%.

This sequence joins TRBV7-9 and TRBJ1-5, with D maybe TRBD1 (6 bases). The clonotype originates from a human donor with classical Hodgkin lymphoma. Here the sequenced sample was peripheral blood mononuclear cells (PBMCs), taken before the second cycle of nivolumab. Here the CDR3 reads CASSPTYTGNSGQPQHF. CDR3 nucleotides: TGTGCCAGCAGCCCCACCTATACAGGGAATTCGGGCCAGCCCCAGCATTTT.